The next 10 T cell receptor beta chains were all read from a single sample in a study of blood T cell repertoires in COVID-19. The data were produced by immunoSEQ multiplex PCR, yet TCRdb's version contains in-frame clones alone and is incomplete. The table records about 200,000 clones, 82% of them present only once. Sequenced input: peripheral blood. The source is a human donor with acute or convalescent COVID-19. The donor label of this sample is uncertain.

The V call is TRBV11-2, the J call TRBJ1-4; D remains ambiguous. V lost 2 bases and J 5 bases, leaving 15 bases between the germline ends. The V gene's germline CDR1 is SGHAT and CDR2 FQNNGV. There are 16 residues in the CDR3. The CDR3 loop reads CASSLSRGAANEKLFF. The CDR3 DNA reads as TGTGCCAGCAGCTTAAGTCGTGGAGCCGCGAATGAAAAACTGTTTTTT.

V gene TRBV12-5 combines with J gene TRBJ1-2; D ambiguous. CDR1 LGHNT and CDR2 FRNRAP come from the germline V gene. V lost 5 bases and J 6 bases, leaving 16 bases between the germline ends. This CDR3 has 14 amino acids. The CDR3 reads CASGTDRAGNGYTF. DNA for the CDR3: TGTGCTAGTGGTACAGACCGAGCGGGGAATGGCTACACCTTC.

V gene TRBV6-1 combines with J gene TRBJ2-3; 12 bases map to TRBD2. J gave up 4 bases and V 3 bases, and 8 bases lay outside the gene matches. Germline lookup yields CDR1 MNHNS and CDR2 SASEGT. CDR3 length: 17 amino acids. The CDR3 bases are TGTGCCAGCAGTGATAAAACTAGCGGGAGGTCCCCAGATACGCAGTATTTT. Translation gives CASSDKTSGRSPDTQYF.

The genes are TRBV19 and TRBJ2-2; no definite D call. Trimming removed 4 bases at V and 1 base at J, with 7 bases between. CDR1 and CDR2 (germline): LNHDA, SQIVND (reference sequence). The CDR3 contains 14 residues. The DNA of the CDR3 is TGTGCCAGTAGTAAAGACTGGAACACCGGGGAGCTGTTTTTT. Translation gives CASSKDWNTGELFF. The entire variable domain, with the rest obtained from reference TRBV19 and TRBJ2-2, is as follows: DGGITQSPKYLFRKEGQNVTLSCEQNLNHDAMYWYRQDPGQGLRLIYYSQIVNDFQKGDIAEGYSVSREKKESFPLTVTSAQKNPTAFYLCASSKDWNTGELFFGEGSRLTVL.

This clone was detected ten times or more. J is TRBJ2-2 and V is TRBV29-1; 9 bases are a match to TRBD1. This CDR3 has 14 amino acids. Unmatched junction bases numbered 3, after V lost 2 bases and J lost 5 bases. Germline V gives CDR1 SQVTM, CDR2 ANQGSEA. The DNA of the CDR3 is TGCAGCGTTGAAAGCGACAGGGGGACCGGGGAGCTGTTTTTT. Amino acid sequence: CSVESDRGTGELFF.

CDR3 protein: CASSQDLTGTHQPQHF. CDR3 nucleotides: TGTGCCAGCAGCCAAGATCTAACGGGAACACATCAGCCCCAGCATTTT. This chain uses TRBV4-2 with TRBJ1-5; D is unclear. The CDR3 loop spans 16 amino acids. CDR1 is LGHNA, CDR2 YNFKEQ, per germline. Trimming shortened V by 0 bases and J by 5 bases, and 14 bases separated the two germline ends.

The chain links TRBV12-3 or TRBV12-4 to TRBJ1-1; D is unresolved. The CDR3 has 13 amino acids. The V end was cut by 3 bases, the J end by 4 bases, with 9 bases between. DNA for the CDR3: TGTGCCAGCAGTTTGTTCAGGCCCACTGAAGCTTTCTTT. Amino acid sequence: CASSLFRPTEAFF.

V usage is TRBV28 and J usage is TRBJ1-2; no definite D call. This CDR3 spans 11 amino acids. The ends were cut back, 4 bases at V and 3 bases at J, with 3 bases in the middle. Germline assignment: CDR1 MDHEN and CDR2 SYDVKM. The DNA for the CDR3 is TGTGCCAGCAGTTCAGACTATGGCTACACCTTC. Encoded protein: CASSSDYGYTF.

V usage is TRBV6-5 and J usage is TRBJ1-6; 8 nucleotides align to TRBD1. In germline, CDR1 is MNHEY, CDR2 SVGAGI. Trimming at V came to 3 bases and at J to 10 bases, leaving 8 bases not matched to a gene. This CDR3 contains 15 residues. The CDR3 sequence is CASSYATGVGSPLHF. In DNA, the CDR3 is TGTGCCAGCAGTTATGCGACAGGGGTGGGGTCACCCCTCCACTTT.

The gene calls are TRBV9 and TRBJ2-4; 10 nucleotides line up with TRBD2. Germline CDR1 SGDLS, CDR2 YYNGEE. The V gene end was trimmed by 0 bases and the J gene end by 2 bases; junction bases not matched to a gene: 5. The CDR3 extends over 17 amino acids. The DNA of the CDR3 is TGTGCCAGCAGCGTAGGTGGTAGCGGGAGGCCCAAAAACATTCAGTACTTC. Amino acid sequence: CASSVGGSGRPKNIQYF. The full variable domain, in which reference TRBV9 and TRBJ2-4 provide the parts outside the CDR3, is DSGVTQTPKHLITATGQRVTLRCSPRSGDLSVYWYQQSLDQGLQFLIQYYNGEERAKGNILERFSAQQFPDLHSELNLSSLELGDSALYFCASSVGGSGRPKNIQYFGAGTRLSVL.